One sample yielded the 17 T cell receptor beta chains listed below, sequenced in a study of blood T cell repertoires in COVID-19 (TCRdb year 2020). Library preparation was by the immunoSEQ multiplex PCR assay. TCRdb obtained this table from immuneACCESS and retained in-frame rearrangements with V and J assigned. These tables miss some clones; where compared with another copy, unresolved V genes account for less than half of the shortfall, and the remainder is unexplained. The sample data list over 350,000 clones, and approximately 90% of these were observed just once. Over 1.5% of the sample comes from the top ten. Sequenced: PBMCs or T cells enriched from blood (not recorded which). These receptors came from a woman between 18 and 29 years old with acute COVID-19.

This clone was observed once. The V and J genes are TRBV11-3 and TRBJ2-2; 11 bases are shared with TRBD2. The trim removed 4 bases at V and 0 bases at J, leaving 10 bases unmatched. There are 19 residues in the CDR3. Germline V gene sequence: CDR1 SGHNT, CDR2 YENEEA. The CDR3 spells CASSSSGTSGPSNTGELFF. CDR3 nucleotide sequence: TGTGCCAGCAGCTCGTCCGGGACTAGCGGACCCTCGAACACCGGGGAGCTGTTTTTT.

V is TRBV4-1 and J is TRBJ1-2; D is possibly TRBD1 (6 bases). CDR1 and CDR2 (germline): MGHRA, YSYEKL. V was trimmed by 1 base and J by 9 bases, leaving 21 bases between them. The CDR3 loop spans 16 amino acids. CDR3: CASSQADPANRVRYTF. The CDR3, as DNA: TGCGCCAGCAGCCAAGCAGATCCCGCTAACAGGGTCCGCTACACCTTC.

The rearrangement joins TRBV27 to TRBJ2-7, with a weak D call TRBD2 (5 bases). Germline V lookup: CDR1 MNHEY, CDR2 SMNVEV (reference sequence). The CDR3 loop spans 13 amino acids. Deletions cut 6 bases from V and 2 bases from J, with 11 bases between. CDR3 DNA sequence: TGTGCCAGCAGACATTCGGGAACCTACGAGCAGTACTTC. Its protein product is CASRHSGTYEQYF.

The chain joins TRBV7-3 to TRBJ2-1; 7 bases agree with TRBD2. V was pared by 3 bases and J by 7 bases, with 6 bases of the junction left unmatched. The germline V gene encodes CDR1 SGHTA and CDR2 FQGTGA. The CDR3 is 14 amino acids. In DNA, the CDR3 is TGTGCCAGCAGCTTGGGGGGGAGTGTAAATGAGCAGTTCTTC. Translated, it gives CASSLGGSVNEQFF. Filled out from reference TRBV7-3 and TRBJ2-1, the complete variable domain reads GAGVSQTPSNKVTEKGKYVELRCDPISGHTALYWYRQSLGQGPEFLIYFQGTGAADDSGLPNDRFFAVRPEGSVSTLKIQRTERGDSAVYLCASSLGGSVNEQFFGPGTRLTVL.

This clone has only one observation. The rearrangement links TRBV10-3 to TRBJ2-1; 9 nucleotides agree with TRBD2. There are 14 residues in the CDR3. Germline CDR1 ENHRY, CDR2 SYGVKD. Unmatched junction bases numbered 5, after V lost 6 bases and J lost 5 bases. In DNA, the CDR3 is TGTGCCATCAGGGAGGCTAGCGGGGACAATGAGCAGTTCTTC. Its translation is CAIREASGDNEQFF.

The chain uses TRBV18 and TRBJ1-5; 11 bases are shared with TRBD1. Germline V gene data show CDR1 as KGHSH and CDR2 as LQKENI. CDR3 length: 15 amino acids. Losses at the gene ends were 2 bases for V and 8 bases for J; bases not matched to a gene: 5. The CDR3 nucleotides are TGTGCCAGCTCACCAGGACAGGGGGCGGAGGAGCCCCAGCATTTT. Amino acid sequence: CASSPGQGAEEPQHF.

The gene calls are TRBV5-4 and TRBJ1-2, with TRBD1 matching 9 bases. Unmatched junction bases numbered 7, after V lost 4 bases and J lost 6 bases. In germline, CDR1 is SGHNT, CDR2 YYREEE (reference sequence). The length of the CDR3 is 14 residues. The CDR3 nucleotides read TGTGCCAGCAGCGCGCGGGACAGGGCGAATGGCTACACCTTC. As protein: CASSARDRANGYTF.

The rearrangement links TRBV24-1 to TRBJ2-3; TRBD2 aligns across 13 bases. CDR1 and CDR2 (germline): KGHDR, SFDVKD. The CDR3 has 19 residues. V shed 4 bases and J 2 bases; nucleotides not matched to a gene: 11. CDR3 nucleotide sequence: TGTGCCACCAGTGACCCGACTAGCGGGGGGACTTCTAACACAGATACGCAGTATTTT. Residues: CATSDPTSGGTSNTDTQYF.

This clone was found once. The chain is built from TRBV19 and TRBJ2-3, with D perhaps matching TRBD1 (6 bases). This CDR3 comprises 15 residues. CDR1 and CDR2 (germline): LNHDA, SQIVND (reference sequence). With 4 bases removed from V and 1 base from J, the gap between germline ends came to 12 bases. CDR3 DNA: TGTGCCAGTAGTACAACAGGGTTGGGCACAGATACGCAGTATTTT. Translating it yields CASSTTGLGTDTQYF.

The CDR3 DNA is TGTGCCAGCAGCCGTCGGACTAGCGGATACACAGATACGCAGTATTTT. It is translated as CASSRRTSGYTDTQYF. The V gene is TRBV9, the J gene TRBJ2-3; TRBD2 matches 10 bases. Germline V gives CDR1 SGDLS, CDR2 YYNGEE. The J segment lost 2 bases and the V segment lost 4 bases, leaving 7 bases of the junction unmatched. The CDR3 extends over 16 amino acids.

CDR3 nucleotide sequence: TGTGCCAGCAGCTTAAAGGAGACCGGGACAGGGAATGGCTACACCTTC. Protein product: CASSLKETGTGNGYTF. The V gene is TRBV7-8, the J gene TRBJ1-2; 9 bases agree with TRBD1. The germline V gene encodes CDR1 SGHVS and CDR2 FQNEAQ. Losses at the gene ends were 2 bases for V and 6 bases for J; bases not matched to a gene: 10. This CDR3 region has 16 residues.

The chain joins TRBV2 to TRBJ1-1, with 7 positions matching TRBD1. The V gene's germline CDR1 is SNHLY and CDR2 FYNNEI. This CDR3 is 12 amino acids long. Germline trimming cut 6 bases from V and 6 bases from J; bases unmatched to any gene: 4. This CDR3 is CASREGAAEAFF. CDR3 DNA: TGTGCCAGCAGGGAGGGGGCCGCTGAAGCTTTCTTT.

This rearrangement joins TRBV6-2 or TRBV6-3 to TRBJ1-1; 9 nucleotides line up with TRBD1. There are 13 residues in the CDR3. V was pared by 3 bases and J by 10 bases, with 6 bases of the junction left unmatched. CDR1 MNHEY and CDR2 SVGEGT come from the germline V gene. In DNA form, the CDR3 reads TGTGCCAGCAGTTATTACAGGGGGCGTGGAGCTTTCTTT. It codes for CASSYYRGRGAFF.

The chain couples TRBV4-1 to TRBJ2-7; maybe TRBD2 (6 bases). Germline V gene lookup returns CDR1 MGHRA and CDR2 YSYEKL. V dropped 4 bases and J dropped 2 bases, with 18 bases sitting between them. The CDR3 extends over 16 amino acids. The DNA of the CDR3 is TGCGCCAGCAGCCTCATAACCGGGAGTTCCCCCTACGAGCAGTACTTC. Amino acid sequence: CASSLITGSSPYEQYF.

The CDR3 sequence: CATSVLKAGVYNEQFF. In DNA form, the CDR3 reads TGTGCCACCAGTGTATTAAAAGCGGGAGTCTACAATGAGCAGTTCTTC. The chain couples TRBV24-1 to TRBJ2-1; 8 nucleotides agree with TRBD2. Germline V gene data show CDR1 as KGHDR and CDR2 as SFDVKD. V lost 5 bases and J lost 3; bases outside the gene matches: 8. The CDR3 is made up of 16 amino acids.

CDR3 residues: CATSGTSNYNEQFF. The DNA of the CDR3 is TGTGCCACCTCCGGGACTAGTAACTACAATGAGCAGTTCTTC. The rearrangement links TRBV24-1 to TRBJ2-1; 8 bases fit TRBD2. This CDR3 comprises 14 residues. CDR1 and CDR2 (germline): KGHDR, SFDVKD. V dropped 9 bases and J dropped 3; count of bases not matched to a gene: 6.

V and J are TRBV5-4 and TRBJ1-4; D is unclear. CDR3 length: 13 residues. Looked up from germline, CDR1 is SGHNT and CDR2 is YYREEE (reference sequence). V dropped 3 bases and J dropped 4 bases, with 7 bases sitting between them. In DNA form, the CDR3 reads TGTGCCAGCAGCTCCGGGAATAATGAAAAACTGTTTTTT. This gives the protein CASSSGNNEKLFF.